This T cell receptor (beta chain) was sequenced during a study of identical twins. Study results and caveats: Beta out-of-frame sequences showed weaker excess twin sharing. Modelling underestimated the level of out-of-frame TCR alpha sharing observed in monozygotic twins.

Turning to this clonotype: Its specificity is not known.

Each donor (without exception) was a healthy Caucasian. TCRdb called the 5' RACE reads again in MiXCR, with one record for every CDR3 protein. The data show about 890,000 distinct CDR3 sequences, with approximately 13% seen just once and 1.5% to 2% held by the top ten. V trimming: 7 bases; J trimming: 8 bases; junction bases outside the gene matches: 3. The CDR3 is 12 residues long. In germline, CDR1 is KGHDR, CDR2 SFDVKD. These sequences were also reported in another study, on yellow fever vaccine responses in identical twins.

Sequenced input: PBMCs. This rearrangement joins TRBV24-1 to TRBJ2-3; the match to TRBD1 covers 9 bases. The sequence was obtained from a woman aged 18-29 years in good health. The CDR3 DNA follows: TGTGCCACCAGCAAGACAGGGGGTACGCAGTATTTT. It yields the protein CATSKTGGTQYF.